This paragraph covers one T cell receptor (beta chain) sequence. As yet, its antigen is unknown. This entry belongs to a study of beta chain features in type 1 diabetes. Study-wide findings and caveats: Shortening of TCRB CDR3s, moderate but significant, appeared in all four CD4+ subsets of Type 1 diabetes patients.

V was trimmed by 0 bases and J by 1 base, leaving 12 bases between them. Germline lookup yields CDR1 SGHRS and CDR2 YFSETQ. The CDR3 has 16 residues. The study reverse transcribed the entire isolated RNA, so it sequenced expressed TCRB transcripts. Some clones are missing from TCRdb's copy, which holds only in-frame ones; the method was immunoSEQ multiplex PCR. The sample consists of 680,000 or so clones, about an eighth of them appearing once. The TCR originated in a man aged 18 to 29 with type 1 diabetes. The rearrangement links TRBV5-1 to TRBJ2-3, with D possibly TRBD1 on 6 matching bases. The specimen sequenced was naive CD4+ T cells from blood. CDR3 bases: TGCGCCAGCAGCTTGGGACAGGCGGAGGGCACAGATACGCAGTATTTT. Translating it yields CASSLGQAEGTDTQYF.